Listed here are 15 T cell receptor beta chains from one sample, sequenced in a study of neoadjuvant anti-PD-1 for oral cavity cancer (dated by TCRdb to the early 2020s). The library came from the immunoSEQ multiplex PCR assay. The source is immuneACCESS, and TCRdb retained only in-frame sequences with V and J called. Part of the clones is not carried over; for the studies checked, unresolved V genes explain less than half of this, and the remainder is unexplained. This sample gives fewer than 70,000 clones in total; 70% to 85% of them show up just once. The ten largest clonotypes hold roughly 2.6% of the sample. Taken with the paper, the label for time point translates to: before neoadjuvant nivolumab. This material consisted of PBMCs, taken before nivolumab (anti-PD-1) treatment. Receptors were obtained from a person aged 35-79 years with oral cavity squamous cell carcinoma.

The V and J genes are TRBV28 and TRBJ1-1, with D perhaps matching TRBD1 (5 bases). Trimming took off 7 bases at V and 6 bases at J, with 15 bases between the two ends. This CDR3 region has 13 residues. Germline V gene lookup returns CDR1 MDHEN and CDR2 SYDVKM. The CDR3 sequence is CASTRGGGAEAFF. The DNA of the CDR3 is TGTGCCAGCACCCGGGGGGGAGGGGCTGAAGCTTTCTTT. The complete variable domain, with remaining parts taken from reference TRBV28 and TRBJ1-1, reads DVKVTQSSRYLVKRTGEKVFLECVQDMDHENMFWYRQDPGLGLRLIYFSYDVKMKEKGDIPEGYSVSREKKERFSLILESASTNQTSMYLCASTRGGGAEAFFGQGTRLTVV.

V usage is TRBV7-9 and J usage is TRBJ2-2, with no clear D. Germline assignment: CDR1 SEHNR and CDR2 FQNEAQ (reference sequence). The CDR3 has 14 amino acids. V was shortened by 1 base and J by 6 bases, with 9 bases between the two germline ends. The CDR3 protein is CASSLESRAGELFF. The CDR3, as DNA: TGTGCCAGCAGCTTAGAGTCTCGGGCCGGGGAGCTGTTTTTT.

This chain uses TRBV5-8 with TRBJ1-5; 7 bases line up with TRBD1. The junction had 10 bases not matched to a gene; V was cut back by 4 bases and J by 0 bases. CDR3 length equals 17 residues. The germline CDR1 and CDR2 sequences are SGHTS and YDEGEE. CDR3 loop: CASSLSGTANSNQPQHF. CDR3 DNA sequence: TGTGCCAGCAGCCTTTCCGGGACAGCGAATAGCAATCAGCCCCAGCATTTT.

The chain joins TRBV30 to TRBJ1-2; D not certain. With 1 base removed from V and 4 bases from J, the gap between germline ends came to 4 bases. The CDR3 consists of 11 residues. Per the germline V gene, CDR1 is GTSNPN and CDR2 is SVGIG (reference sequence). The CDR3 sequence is CAWSAGYGYTF. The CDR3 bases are TGTGCCTGGAGTGCGGGCTATGGCTACACCTTC.

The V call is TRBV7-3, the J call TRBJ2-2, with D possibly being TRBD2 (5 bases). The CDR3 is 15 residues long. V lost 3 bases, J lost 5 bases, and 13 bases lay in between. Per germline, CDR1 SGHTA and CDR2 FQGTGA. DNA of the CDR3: TGTGCCAGCAGCTTTTCTGCGGGCGGAACCGGGGAGCTGTTTTTT. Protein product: CASSFSAGGTGELFF.

The CDR3: CASSLVGGQPQHF. CDR3 coding DNA: TGTGCCAGCAGTTTAGTGGGGGGTCAGCCCCAGCATTTT. The chain combines TRBV7-3 with TRBJ1-5; tentative D call: TRBD1 (5 bases). CDR3 size: 13 residues. CDR1 and CDR2 (germline): SGHTA, FQGTGA. V lost 6 bases to trimming and J lost 6 bases, with 12 bases between them.

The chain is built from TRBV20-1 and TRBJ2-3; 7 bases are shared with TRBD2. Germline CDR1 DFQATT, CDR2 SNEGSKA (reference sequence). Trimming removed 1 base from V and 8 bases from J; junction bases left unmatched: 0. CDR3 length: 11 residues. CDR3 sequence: CSARGGGTQYF. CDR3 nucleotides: TGCAGTGCTAGAGGCGGGGGTACGCAGTATTTT.

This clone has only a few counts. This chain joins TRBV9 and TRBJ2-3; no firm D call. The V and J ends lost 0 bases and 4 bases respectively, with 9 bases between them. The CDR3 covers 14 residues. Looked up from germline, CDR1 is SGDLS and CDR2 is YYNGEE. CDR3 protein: CASSVGFPSDTQYF. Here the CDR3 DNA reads TGTGCCAGCAGCGTAGGGTTCCCCTCAGATACGCAGTATTTT.

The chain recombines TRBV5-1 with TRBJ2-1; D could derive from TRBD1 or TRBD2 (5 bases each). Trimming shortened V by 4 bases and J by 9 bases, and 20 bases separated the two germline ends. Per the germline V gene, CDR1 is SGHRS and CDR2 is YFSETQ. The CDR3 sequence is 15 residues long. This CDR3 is CASSGARGSRGEQFF. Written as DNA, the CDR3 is TGCGCCAGCAGCGGAGCTAGGGGTTCCCGGGGTGAGCAGTTCTTC.

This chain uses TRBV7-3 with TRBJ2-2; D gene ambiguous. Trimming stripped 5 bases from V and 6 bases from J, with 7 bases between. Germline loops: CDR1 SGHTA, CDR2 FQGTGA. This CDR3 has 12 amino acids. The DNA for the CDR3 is TGTGCCAGCAGCCCGGGCCCCGGGGAGCTGTTTTTT. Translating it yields CASSPGPGELFF. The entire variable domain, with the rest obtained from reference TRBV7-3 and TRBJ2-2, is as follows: GAGVSQTPSNKVTEKGKYVELRCDPISGHTALYWYRQSLGQGPEFLIYFQGTGAADDSGLPNDRFFAVRPEGSVSTLKIQRTERGDSAVYLCASSPGPGELFFGEGSRLTVL.

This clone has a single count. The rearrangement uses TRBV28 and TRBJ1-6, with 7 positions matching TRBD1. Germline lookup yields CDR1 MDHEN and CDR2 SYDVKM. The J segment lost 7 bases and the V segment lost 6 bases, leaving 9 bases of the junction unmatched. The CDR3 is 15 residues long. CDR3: CASRPSGTANSPLHF. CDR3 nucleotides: TGTGCCAGCAGACCCTCCGGGACAGCAAATTCACCCCTCCACTTT.

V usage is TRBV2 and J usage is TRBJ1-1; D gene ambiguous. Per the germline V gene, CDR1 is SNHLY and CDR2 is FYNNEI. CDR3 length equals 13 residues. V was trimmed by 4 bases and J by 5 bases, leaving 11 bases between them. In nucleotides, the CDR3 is TGTGCCAGCAGTGGGAACGCGGGGACTGAAGCTTTCTTT. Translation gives CASSGNAGTEAFF.

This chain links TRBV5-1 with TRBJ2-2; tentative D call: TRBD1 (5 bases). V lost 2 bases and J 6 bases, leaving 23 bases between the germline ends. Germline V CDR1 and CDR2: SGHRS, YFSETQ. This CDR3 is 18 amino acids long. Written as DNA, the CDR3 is TGCGCCAGCAGCTTCACAACCTCGCAGGGTGGAATACCCGGGGAGCTGTTTTTT. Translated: CASSFTTSQGGIPGELFF. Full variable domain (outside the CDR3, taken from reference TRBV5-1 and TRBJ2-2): KAGVTQTPRYLIKTRGQQVTLSCSPISGHRSVSWYQQTPGQGLQFLFEYFSETQRNKGNFPGRFSGRQFSNSRSEMNVSTLELGDSALYLCASSFTTSQGGIPGELFFGEGSRLTVL.

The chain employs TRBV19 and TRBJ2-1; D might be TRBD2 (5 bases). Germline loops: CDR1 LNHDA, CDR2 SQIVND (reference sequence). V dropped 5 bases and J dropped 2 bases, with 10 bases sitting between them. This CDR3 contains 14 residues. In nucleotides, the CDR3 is TGTGCCAGTAGTTATGGGAGTCCCTACAATGAGCAGTTCTTC. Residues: CASSYGSPYNEQFF.

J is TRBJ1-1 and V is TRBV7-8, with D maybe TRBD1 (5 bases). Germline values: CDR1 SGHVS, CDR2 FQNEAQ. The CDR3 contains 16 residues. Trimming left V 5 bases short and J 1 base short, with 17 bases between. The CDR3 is CASSPKTGGRNTEAFF. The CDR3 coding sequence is TGTGCCAGCAGCCCCAAGACGGGGGGTCGGAACACTGAAGCTTTCTTT.